The entry below describes one T cell receptor beta chain. Its antigen is not identified. This entry is derived from a study of cytomegalovirus exposure and HLA in healthy donors. Whole-study results and caveats: Analyses of presence and absence presupposed an approximately uniform sequencing depth across donors.

Primers: 60 Vbeta forward and 13 Jbeta reverse. The assay was immunoSEQ multiplex PCR, and TCRdb's table has in-frame clones only and misses some. The sample shows around 90,000 clones, roughly 67% of them seen only once. The V end lost 1 base, the J end lost 2 bases, and 9 bases lay between the germline ends. CDR3 length: 14 residues. Germline CDR1 and CDR2: SGHDN and FVKESK. Sequenced material: PBMCs. This TCR came from a human donor in good health. V usage is TRBV14 and J usage is TRBJ2-7; D is unclear. The CDR3 here is CASSQGSRPYEQYF. CDR3 sequence (DNA): TGTGCCAGCAGCCAAGGGAGCCGCCCCTACGAGCAGTACTTC.